The following is a TCR beta chain sequence with its context. Its antigen is unidentified. CD4+ cell separation produced CD45RA+ naive and CD45RA-negative memory subsets. At the deep level, the assay was run. The repertoire was sequenced with immunoSEQ multiplex PCR; TCRdb's copy has only in-frame clones and lacks some. The data hold some 2.4 million clones, with more than 85% observed a single time. Germline values: CDR1 SGDLS, CDR2 YYNGEE. The J segment lost 5 bases and the V segment lost 3 bases, leaving 7 bases of the junction unmatched. The CDR3 has 15 amino acids. This sample stems from a study of shared clonotypes between healthy human individuals. Study-level points and caveats: Relative to memory subsets, naive subsets generally showed larger estimated richness. Across a handful of donors, naive CD4 shared 4.5% to 6%, naive CD8 about 3.2%, memory CD4 2% to 2.5%, memory CD8 around 0.36%.

The chain couples TRBV9 to TRBJ1-4, with TRBD1 matching over 7 bases. This clonotype was sampled from a man younger than 35 in good health. Some clones in this sample may be carry-over from other donors' samples. Sequencing input: naive CD4+ T cells from PBMCs. Subset indicated: CD45RA+ positively selected. This CDR3 is CASSGGQQINEKLFF. CDR3 DNA: TGTGCCAGCAGCGGGGGACAGCAGATAAATGAAAAACTGTTTTTT.